These 10 T cell receptor beta chains originate from one sample sequenced in a study of T cell responses to AZD1222 COVID-19 vaccine. Libraries were prepared by immunoSEQ multiplex PCR; TCRdb keeps only in-frame clonotypes and omits some of them. The sample shows around 100,000 clones, roughly 90% of them seen only once. The source material was peripheral blood, sampled on day 0 of AZD1222 vaccination. These TCRs come from an adult in good health.

The count of this clone is one. V is TRBV7-8 and J is TRBJ1-1; D is unclear. V gave up 6 bases and J gave up 1 base, with 6 bases separating them. Per the germline V gene, CDR1 is SGHVS and CDR2 is FQNEAQ. The CDR3 runs 12 residues. CDR3 sequence reads: CASSRSNTEAFF. CDR3 sequence (DNA): TGTGCCAGCAGTAGGTCGAACACTGAAGCTTTCTTT.

The rearrangement links TRBV5-8 to TRBJ2-7; either TRBD1 or TRBD2 may fit D (5 bases each). V dropped 1 base and J dropped 12 bases, with 11 bases sitting between them. The V gene's germline CDR1 is SGHTS and CDR2 YDEGEE. The length of the CDR3 is 11 residues. The CDR3 DNA follows: TGTGCCAGCAGCTTGCGAGGGGCCGGGTACTTC. It is translated as CASSLRGAGYF. The full variable domain, completed using reference TRBV5-8 and TRBJ2-7, is EAGVTQSPTHLIKTRGQQATLRCSPISGHTSVYWYQQALGLGLQFLLWYDEGEERNRGNFPPRFSGRQFPNYSSELNVNALELEDSALYLCASSLRGAGYFGPGTRLTVT.

This rearrangement joins TRBV29-1 to TRBJ1-1; TRBD1 might be the D (5 bases). There are 13 residues in the CDR3. The ends were cut back, 5 bases at V and 0 bases at J, with 10 bases in the middle. The germline CDR1 and CDR2 sequences are SQVTM and ANQGSEA. Here the CDR3 reads CSVMQGMNTEAFF. In DNA form, the CDR3 reads TGCAGCGTTATGCAGGGAATGAACACTGAAGCTTTCTTT. The full variable domain, its missing parts supplied by reference TRBV29-1 and TRBJ1-1, is SAVISQKPSRDICQRGTSLTIQCQVDSQVTMMFWYRQQPGQSLTLIATANQGSEATYESGFVIDKFPISRPNLTFSTLTVSNMSPEDSSIYLCSVMQGMNTEAFFGQGTRLTVV.

The V and J genes are TRBV2 and TRBJ2-5; no reliable D call. Per the germline V gene, CDR1 is SNHLY and CDR2 is FYNNEI. This CDR3 comprises 12 residues. Trimming removed 8 bases from V and 0 bases from J, with 7 bases in between. The DNA of the CDR3 is TGTGCCAGCCAACGGGACCAAGAGACCCAGTACTTC. This translates into CASQRDQETQYF.

V gene TRBV9 combines with J gene TRBJ1-1; D is unclear. Germline V CDR1 and CDR2: SGDLS, YYNGEE. The CDR3 consists of 15 residues. V was cut by 4 bases and J by 1 base, with 14 bases left in between. CDR3 nucleotides: TGTGCCAGCAGCCCCCGGCAGTTTTCGAACACTGAAGCTTTCTTT. Its translation is CASSPRQFSNTEAFF.

The chain recombines TRBV13 with TRBJ1-2, with TRBD1 matching 7 bases. V was pared by 7 bases and J by 7 bases, with 18 bases of the junction left unmatched. Looked up from germline, CDR1 is PRHDT and CDR2 is FYEKMQ (reference sequence). The CDR3 runs 16 residues. The CDR3 region has the DNA TGTGCCAGCACCTCCAGGGCCCTAGACAGGGAGTTTGGCTACACCTTC. Amino acid sequence: CASTSRALDREFGYTF.

V is TRBV29-1 and J is TRBJ2-2, with D perhaps matching TRBD2 (6 bases). The CDR3 runs 13 residues. V was shortened by 0 bases and J by 7 bases, with 9 bases between the two germline ends. CDR1 and CDR2 from the germline V gene are SQVTM and ANQGSEA. CDR3 sequence (DNA): TGCAGCGTTGAAGAGGAGGGATACGGGGAGCTGTTTTTT. It codes for CSVEEEGYGELFF.

This chain joins TRBV5-6 and TRBJ2-5; D possibly corresponds to TRBD2 (6 bases). The CDR3 consists of 17 residues. Trimming left V 2 bases short and J 5 bases short, with 22 bases between. CDR1 is SGHDT and CDR2 is YYEEEE in the germline V gene. As DNA, the CDR3 is TGTGCCAGCAGCTTCGTTCCGATGACTAGGCTGCGGGAGACCCAGTACTTC. It yields the protein CASSFVPMTRLRETQYF. The full variable domain, in which reference TRBV5-6 and TRBJ2-5 provide the parts outside the CDR3, is DAGVTQSPTHLIKTRGQQVTLRCSPKSGHDTVSWYQQALGQGPQFIFQYYEEEERQRGNFPDRFSGHQFPNYSSELNVNALLLGDSALYLCASSFVPMTRLRETQYFGPGTRLLVL.

The V gene is TRBV5-6, the J gene TRBJ2-2; D perhaps matches TRBD2 (6 bases). The V end was cut by 4 bases, the J end by 0 bases, with 13 bases between. The CDR3 consists of 16 residues. Germline V CDR1 and CDR2: SGHDT, YYEEEE. CDR3 sequence: CASSLGGSPNTGELFF. In DNA form, the CDR3 reads TGTGCCAGCAGCCTCGGAGGGTCTCCGAACACCGGGGAGCTGTTTTTT.

The CDR3 loop reads CSVESSGGHGELFF. CDR3 DNA sequence: TGCAGCGTTGAATCTAGCGGGGGACACGGGGAGCTGTTTTTT. This rearrangement joins TRBV29-1 to TRBJ2-2; TRBD2 matches at 10 bases. There are 14 residues in the CDR3. Germline V gene lookup returns CDR1 SQVTM and CDR2 ANQGSEA. With V trimmed by 2 bases and J by 7 bases, 4 bases remained unmatched.